This T cell receptor (beta chain) was identified during a study of T cell responses to AZD1222 COVID-19 vaccine (dated by TCRdb to the early 2020s). Concerning the study at large: Because spike-specific TCR depth and breadth did not differ between the two schedules, AZD1222 recipients who got a second dose at roughly 4 weeks were pooled with those who got a second dose at roughly 12 weeks. TCR sequencing was performed for over 230 trial participants, of whom around 200 were given two doses of AZD1222 and roughly 25 were given two doses of MenACWY control vaccine. Trial participants were enrolled by age into subgroups of 18-55, 56-69 and 70-plus years, and roughly 150, 30 and 60 TCR-sequenced participants, respectively, were included in these subgroups. Overall results and qualifications from the work: Vaccine-associated CD4 TCRs spanned the whole spike protein, with dominant responses in regions 160-218 and 743-854. In the small 56-69-year group, the increase in depth fell short of significance, most likely because of low power. Conclusions about previously exposed vaccinees are limited because only five to seven AZD1222 recipients were SARS-CoV-2 seropositive at baseline. Most participants were white British and females outnumbered males, and the authors suggested that clonal diversity may have been underestimated. After two AZD1222 doses, both the breadth and the depth of spike-specific TCRs were significantly higher than at day 0 and than in MenACWY recipients. Nearly half of unique spike-specific TCRs reportedly recognized epitopes outside regions mutated in the B.1.351 and B.1.1.7 variants. No day 14 peak-response samples were available, so repertoires were characterized only after the peak T cell response.

The germline V gene provides CDR1 MDHEN and CDR2 SYDVKM. V is pared back by 6 bases and J by 4 bases, with 18 bases lying between the germline termini. The CDR3, from cysteine to phenylalanine, totals 16 residues. Just the 48-base CDR3 DNA is kept, in frame starting at base 1. The CDR3 regions of human TCRbeta chains were analyzed by immunosequencing. Regarding the original processing steps: Repertoire TCRs were matched against a reference library of SARS-CoV-2-specific TCRs generated with the MIRA antigen-specificity platform. Breadth was defined as the fraction of unique TCRs that were SARS-CoV-2-associated, and depth was defined as the fraction of total T cells that were SARS-CoV-2-associated. Each spike-specific TCR was assigned to its reactive spike region and to a CD4 or CD8 class using the MIRA data. Log10-transformed breadth and depth values were compared by one-way ANOVA with Sidak's multiple comparisons tests. Drawn from immuneACCESS, this table holds only the in-frame rearrangements with V and J called that TCRdb kept. Clones are partly lost; checked studies trace under half to an unresolved V gene and leave the rest unexplained. The V and J calls and clone size are taken from that table; D and trimming were inferred from the DNA. For this sample the table gives about 160,000 clones, of which 93% were detected only once. Over 0.7% of the sample is in the top ten clones.

With regard to this clone: It has no known antigen specificity. No much larger clone is present one base from it, and per-base qualities are unavailable.

The time point label, as the study defines it: baseline before first vaccination. Vaccinee samples were obtained from the UK trials COV001 and COV002, which included a single-blind randomized controlled phase 2/3 trial of AZD1222 (ChAdOx1 nCoV-19) in healthy adults. For TCRbeta chain sequencing, PBMC samples from trial participants were taken at day 0 and at day 28 after the second dose. This specimen consisted of peripheral blood, obtained on day 0 of AZD1222 vaccination. This sequence was found in an adult in good health. The V and J genes are TRBV28 and TRBJ1-4, with TRBD1 as a weak D call on 6 bases. The sequenced DNA: TGTGCCAGCAGCCCCGGGGGGGGGCATTTTAATGAAAAACTGTTTTTT. Its product reads: CASSPGGGHFNEKLFF. The entire variable domain, with the stretches around the CDR3 drawn from the reference TRBV28 and TRBJ1-4 proteins, is DVKVTQSSRYLVKRTGEKVFLECVQDMDHENMFWYRQDPGLGLRLIYFSYDVKMKEKGDIPEGYSVSREKKERFSLILESASTNQTSMYLCASSPGGGHFNEKLFFGSGTQLSVL.